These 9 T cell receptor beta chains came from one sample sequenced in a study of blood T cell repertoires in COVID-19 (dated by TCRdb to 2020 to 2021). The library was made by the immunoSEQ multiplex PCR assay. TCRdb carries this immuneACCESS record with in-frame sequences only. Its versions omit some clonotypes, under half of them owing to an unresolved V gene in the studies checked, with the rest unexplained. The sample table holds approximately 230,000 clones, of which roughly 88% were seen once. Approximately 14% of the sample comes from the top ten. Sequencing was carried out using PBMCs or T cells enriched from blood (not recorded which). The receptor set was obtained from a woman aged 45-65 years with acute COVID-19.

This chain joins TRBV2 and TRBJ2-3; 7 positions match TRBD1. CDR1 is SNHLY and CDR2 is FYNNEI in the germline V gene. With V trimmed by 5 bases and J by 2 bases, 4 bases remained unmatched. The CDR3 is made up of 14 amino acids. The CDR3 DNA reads TGTGCCAGCAGTAGACAGGGATACACAGATACGCAGTATTTT. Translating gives CASSRQGYTDTQYF.

Here the CDR3 reads CASSLVGQISTDTQYF. The CDR3 DNA follows: TGTGCCAGCAGCTTAGTCGGACAGATTAGCACAGATACGCAGTATTTT. V usage is TRBV7-2 and J usage is TRBJ2-3; perhaps TRBD1 as D (6 bases). The germline gives CDR1 SGHTA, CDR2 FQGNSA. The CDR3 length is 16 residues. Trimming pared 1 base from V and 0 bases from J, leaving 11 bases between.

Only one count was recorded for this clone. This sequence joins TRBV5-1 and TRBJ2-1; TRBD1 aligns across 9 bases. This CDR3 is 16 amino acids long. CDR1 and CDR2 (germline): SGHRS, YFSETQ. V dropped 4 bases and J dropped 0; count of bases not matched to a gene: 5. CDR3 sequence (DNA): TGCGCCAGCAGCCAAGGACAGGGGTCCTCCTACAATGAGCAGTTCTTC. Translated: CASSQGQGSSYNEQFF.

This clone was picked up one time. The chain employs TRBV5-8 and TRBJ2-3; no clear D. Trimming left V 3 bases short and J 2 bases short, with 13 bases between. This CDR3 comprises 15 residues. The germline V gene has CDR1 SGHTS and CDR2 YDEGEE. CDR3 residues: CASSSPGTYTDTQYF. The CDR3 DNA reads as TGTGCCAGCAGCTCCCCAGGAACATACACAGATACGCAGTATTTT.

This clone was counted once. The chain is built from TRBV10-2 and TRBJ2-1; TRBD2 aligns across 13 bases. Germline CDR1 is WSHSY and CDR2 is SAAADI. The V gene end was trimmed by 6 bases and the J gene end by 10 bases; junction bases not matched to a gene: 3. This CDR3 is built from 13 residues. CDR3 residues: CASRLAGGGEQFF. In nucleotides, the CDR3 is TGCGCCAGCAGACTAGCGGGAGGGGGGGAGCAGTTCTTC.

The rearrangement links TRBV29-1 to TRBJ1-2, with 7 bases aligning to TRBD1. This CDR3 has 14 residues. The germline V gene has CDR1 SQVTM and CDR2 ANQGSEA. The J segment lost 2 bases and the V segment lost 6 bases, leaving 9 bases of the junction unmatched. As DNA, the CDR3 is TGCAGCGTGCTGACAGGGATGGCGAACTATGGCTACACCTTC. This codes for CSVLTGMANYGYTF.

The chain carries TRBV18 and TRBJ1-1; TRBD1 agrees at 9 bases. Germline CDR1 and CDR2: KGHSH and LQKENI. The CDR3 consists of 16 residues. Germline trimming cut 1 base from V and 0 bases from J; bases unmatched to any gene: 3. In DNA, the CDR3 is TGTGCCAGCTCACCACGGACAGGGGAGGTGAACACTGAAGCTTTCTTT. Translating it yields CASSPRTGEVNTEAFF.

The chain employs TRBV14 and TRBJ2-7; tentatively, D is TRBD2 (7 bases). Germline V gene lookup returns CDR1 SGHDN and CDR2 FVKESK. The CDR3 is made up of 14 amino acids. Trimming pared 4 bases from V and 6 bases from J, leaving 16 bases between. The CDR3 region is CASSLTGSGGEQYF. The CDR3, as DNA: TGTGCCAGCAGCCTTACAGGGTCGGGGGGCGAGCAGTACTTC.

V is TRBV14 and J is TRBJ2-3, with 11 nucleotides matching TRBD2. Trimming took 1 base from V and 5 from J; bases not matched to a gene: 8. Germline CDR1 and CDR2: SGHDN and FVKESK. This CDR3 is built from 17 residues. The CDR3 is CASSQGIAGGPGDTQYF. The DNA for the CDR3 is TGTGCCAGCAGCCAAGGAATAGCGGGAGGGCCTGGAGATACGCAGTATTTT.